This paragraph covers one T cell receptor (beta chain) sequence. Its cognate antigen is unknown. Libraries of TCR beta were made from 2 to 2.5 micrograms of genomic DNA that came from cryopreserved PBMCs. TCRdb's table, derived via immunoSEQ multiplex PCR, lists solely in-frame clones and lacks some. The sample lists around 70,000 clones, approximately 80% occurring once. This sample was included in a study of cytotoxic CD8 clonotypes in ibrutinib-treated CLL. On the study more broadly: 24 partial and 2 complete responses; at median about 70 months, about 14 remitted, roughly 12 progressed. Sequencing produced an average of roughly 270,000 productive templates and approximately 90,000 productive rearrangements per sample. Findings of the study overall: Clonality increased with ibrutinib response but returned toward baseline at progression.

V was clipped by 3 bases and J by 5 bases, with 7 bases between them. Germline-derived CDR1 and CDR2 are MDHEN and SYDVKM. CDR3 length: 12 amino acids. The TCR sequence derives from a human donor with chronic lymphocytic leukemia. The sample was PBMCs, taken at disease progression, from a patient treated with ibrutinib. The chain joins TRBV28 to TRBJ1-1; D unresolved. The CDR3 DNA is TGTGCCAGCAGTTTGGCATTGACTGAAGCTTTCTTT. It encodes CASSLALTEAFF.